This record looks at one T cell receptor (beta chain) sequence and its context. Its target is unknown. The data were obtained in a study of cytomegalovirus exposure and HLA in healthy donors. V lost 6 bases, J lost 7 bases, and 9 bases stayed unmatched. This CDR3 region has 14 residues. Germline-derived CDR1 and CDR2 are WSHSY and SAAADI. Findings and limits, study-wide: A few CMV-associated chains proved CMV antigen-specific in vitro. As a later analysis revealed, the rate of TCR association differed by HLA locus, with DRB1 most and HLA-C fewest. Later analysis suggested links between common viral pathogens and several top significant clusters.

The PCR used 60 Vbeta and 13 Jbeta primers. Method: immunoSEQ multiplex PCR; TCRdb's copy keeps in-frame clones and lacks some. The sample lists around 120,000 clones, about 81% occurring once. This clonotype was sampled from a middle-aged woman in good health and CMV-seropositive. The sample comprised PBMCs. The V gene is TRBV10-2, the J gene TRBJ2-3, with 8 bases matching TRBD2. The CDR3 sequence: CASSLSGGGNTQYF. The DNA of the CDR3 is TGCGCCAGCAGCTTAAGCGGGGGTGGAAATACGCAGTATTTT.